This T cell receptor beta chain appears in the sequencing data of a study of cytomegalovirus exposure and HLA in healthy donors (dated by TCRdb to the late 2010s). Study-wide context: According to an earlier analysis of 587 of the donors, about 179 million T cells yielded 117 million unique TCR beta sequences and 276 Gb of sequence data. An early release covering roughly 640 HLA-typed donors comprised approximately 290 gigabases of sequencing data and 85 million or so unique TCR sequences. The genetic ancestry cluster associated with self-reported Caucasian donors included about 81% of the roughly 390 genotyped donors. The study was designed to test whether signatures of past pathogen exposure could be identified by cataloging public T cell receptors. The study profiled the T cell repertoires of 500 to 800 subjects by immunosequencing and related them to cytomegalovirus serostatus. A separate validation cohort of some 130 different subjects was used in addition to the approximately 640-subject first cohort. High-throughput TCR immunosequencing, statistical association of individual TCRs with disease status, and machine learning were combined to predict cytomegalovirus infection status. In a later analysis, previously published TCR beta repertoires from 550 to 700 donors were re-analyzed and high-resolution HLA genotyping was added so that TCR occurrence patterns could be studied. The later analysis used no new phenotypic data to find candidate immune exposures, relying instead on TCR beta sequences and their occurrence across donors. In an earlier analysis of 550 to 700 of the donors, high-throughput TCR beta sequencing was used to judge whether each TCR beta V gene segment behaved as functional or pseudogenic. Donor age, sex, ethnicity and CMV serostatus were compiled together with the repertoire data. A later genetic analysis used genome-wide SNP genotypes for about 65% of the 666 donors, treating that subset as a discovery cohort. Every repertoire in the discovery cohort had been generated on one and the same sequencing platform. Both class I and class II loci were covered by HLA typing, at four-digit resolution. The number of typed donors differed by locus: about 629-640 for A, B, C, DRB1 and DQB1; some 500 for DQA1; roughly 600 for DPA1; and 400 to 480 for DPB1. About five DR-DQ haplotypes were treated as single units for association and clustering because of strong linkage in the cohort. On average, about 200,000 unique TCR beta nucleotide sequences were sequenced per donor among 398 genotyped donors of the cohort, with around 19% of those sequences being non-productive.

The cohort was made up of 650 to 700 healthy bone marrow donors. At the time of sampling, every cohort member was nominally healthy, though immune exposures that went unrecorded were likely present. The donor tested CMV seronegative, placing the donor among the roughly 400 seronegative members of the cohort. A peripheral blood sample was collected from each donor, and TCR beta sequencing was performed on peripheral blood mononuclear cells. Genomic DNA extraction from the blood cell samples was performed with the Qiagen DNeasy Blood Extraction Kit. CDR3 length: 17 amino acids, cysteine to phenylalanine. Solely the CDR3 DNA is kept, with 51 bases framed from the first base. Trimming costs V 1 base and J 10 bases, and their ends lie 20 bases apart. CDR1 and CDR2, looked up from the germline V gene (reference sequence), are LNHNV and YYDKDF. The method was the immunoSEQ multiplex PCR assay. For the multiplex PCR, a mixture combining 60 forward primers for TCR Vbeta segments and 13 reverse primers for TCR Jbeta segments was used. The CDR3 region of rearranged TCR beta genes was amplified from genomic DNA with a multiplex PCR assay. Amplified TCR beta libraries were sequenced as 87-base-pair reads on the Illumina HiSeq System. The authors' pipeline ran thus. A later analysis tallied tens of millions of unique TCR beta chains across the 660 or so repertoires, and approximately 9.9 million of those chains were shared by two or more donors. Raw reads were error-corrected and collapsed into unique sequences with a nearest-neighbor algorithm that merged closely related sequences to remove PCR and sequencing errors. Alignment of CDR3 sequences to IMGT reference sequences was used to assign V, D and J gene segments. For a sequence to be retained, a match of at least six nucleotides to both a V gene segment and a J gene segment was required. A rearrangement counted as productive if the CDR3 had no stop codons and remained in frame with V and J, and every other rearrangement counted as non-productive. Following IMGT convention, CDR3 was defined as the stretch from the second conserved V-encoded cysteine up to the conserved J-encoded phenylalanine. Sequences without an unambiguous match to a single V gene segment were excluded from the earlier analysis of approximately 560 of the donors. An earlier analysis of several hundred of the donors called V segments functional above 56.7% productive rearrangements and segregating when the between-donor standard deviation exceeded 5%. A statistical classification framework was developed to diagnose cytomegalovirus status using the catalog of TCR beta chain sequences. In a later analysis, V and J genes were assigned by comparing TCR nucleotide sequences against IMGT/GENE-DB human TR gene sequences. In a later analysis, CDR3 sequences and most-parsimonious VDJ recombination scenarios were assigned using the TCRdist pipeline. In a later analysis, every TCR beta chain was defined by the combination of its CDR3 amino acid sequence and its V-gene family, and reads without a unique V-gene family were dropped. As a way to deal with suspected cross-contamination and a sequencing artifact, a later analysis dropped 500 to 700 nucleotide sequences that were highly shared and had low generation probability. In a later analysis, a clonal expansion index for each public chain was calculated from normalized within-repertoire ranks of inferred template counts. In a later analysis, generation probabilities were computed with a VDJ recombination model fitted to out-of-frame rearrangements, and the resulting probabilities were checked against IGoR. Hypergeometric tests were used in a later analysis to score TCR-TCR, TCR-HLA and TCR-CMV co-occurrence, with a repertoire-size bias correction applied to the TCR pairs. A later analysis estimated false discovery rates by permuting HLA or CMV assignments 20 times. In a later analysis, co-occurring TCRs were grouped using DBSCAN, with TCRdist sequence similarity added in when clustering inside HLA-allele-positive subsets. Co-occurrence clustering excluded repertoires with fewer than 30,000 or more than 120,000 public chains, plus five with anomalous nucleotide sharing. The source is immuneACCESS, and TCRdb retained only in-frame sequences with V and J called. Part of the clones is not carried over; for the studies checked, unresolved V genes explain less than half of this, and the remainder is unexplained. V and J calls plus clone size are reproduced from that table; the DNA served to infer D and trimming. This sample is represented by some 32,000 clones; approximately 87% of them were singletons. Roughly 2.5% of the sample lies in the top ten.

On this clone: Which antigen it targets is not known. Base qualities were left out, and no much larger clone turns up one base away.

Study-level results and caveats: Linkage disequilibrium might explain the correlated functional status among segregating V segments, but an unknown experimental factor could not be ruled out. The classifier was reported to diagnose cytomegalovirus status with high specificity and sensitivity in both the original and validation cohorts. The only immune exposure information available for the cohort was CMV serostatus. Because HLA typing was unavailable for some donors at each locus, only the typed subset was used in association tests. Some IMGT-functional V segments, including TRBV6-2 and TRBV6-3, could not be distinguished by the 87-base-pair reads and were therefore excluded. According to a later analysis, most CMV-associated TCR beta chains appeared to be HLA-restricted, and the HLA associations seemed to be driven largely by CMV exposure. A later analysis found that TCR association rates varied across HLA loci, with DRB1 alleles showing the most associated TCRs and HLA-C alleles the fewest. A later analysis found that HLA-associated TCR beta chains were more clonally expanded and had lower generation probabilities than equally common non-associated chains. In this cohort, only TCR beta chains were sequenced, and detectable features were limited by the absence of alpha or paired-chain data. The study listed approximately 160 TCR beta chains as associated with cytomegalovirus. In a later genetic analysis, fewer N-insertions in productive TCRs were reported among donors in an Asian-associated ancestry cluster than the 666-donor mean. When HLA alleles, especially DR and DQ, strongly co-occurred, TCR associations were difficult to assign to individual alleles. Because counts were too low, roughly 18 rarely observed V segments, including chromosome 9 orphons, were left out of the earlier analysis of approximately 500 of the donors. In a later analysis, around 17,000 TCR beta sequences were associated with specific HLA alleles at a false discovery rate of 0.05. An association between a missense DCLRE1C variant and V-gene and J-gene trimming of TCR beta chains was found in a later genetic analysis and replicated in an independent cohort. A cluster of highly shared sequence variants was judged likely to represent a technical artifact of the sequencing pipeline. While some public TCRs were present in many individuals, most TCR sequences turned up only very rarely across donors. In a later analysis, several top co-occurrence clusters were reported to appear linked to parvovirus B19, influenza, CMV and Epstein-Barr virus. A few of the identified cytomegalovirus-associated TCR beta chains were confirmed in vitro to be specific for cytomegalovirus antigens. A further reported finding was that TCR beta sequences accurately predicted the HLA-A and HLA-B alleles for most subjects in the first cohort. The presence/absence analyses assumed that sequencing depth was roughly uniform across donors, and that assumption may not be true. An earlier analysis of approximately 500 of the donors showed that most TCR beta V segments appeared in productive rearrangements either about 90% or about 30% of the time, which broadly matched IMGT annotations. The authors suggested that the approach could potentially be generalized to other disease states and immunological phenotypes.

The receptor comes from a boy under 18 in good health and CMV-seronegative. The sequenced material came from PBMCs. The V and J segments used are TRBV15 and TRBJ1-6; the best D guess is TRBD1, with 5 bases matching. DNA sequence: TGTGCCACCAGCAGAGCCTTGGGGGGTACGATCGACTCACCCCTCCACTTT. It codes for CATSRALGGTIDSPLHF.